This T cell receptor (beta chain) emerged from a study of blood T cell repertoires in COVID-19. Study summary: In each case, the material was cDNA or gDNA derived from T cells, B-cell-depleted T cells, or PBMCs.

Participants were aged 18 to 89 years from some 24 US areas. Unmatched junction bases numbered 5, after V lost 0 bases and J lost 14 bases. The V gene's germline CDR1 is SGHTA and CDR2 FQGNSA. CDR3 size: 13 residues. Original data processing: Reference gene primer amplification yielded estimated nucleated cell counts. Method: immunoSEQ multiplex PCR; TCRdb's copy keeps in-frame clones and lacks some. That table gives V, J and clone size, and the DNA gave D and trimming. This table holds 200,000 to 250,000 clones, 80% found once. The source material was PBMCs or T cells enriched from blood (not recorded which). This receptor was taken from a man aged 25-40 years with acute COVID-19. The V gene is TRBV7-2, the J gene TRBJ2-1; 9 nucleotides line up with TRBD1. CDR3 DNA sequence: TGTGCCAGCAGCTTAGCCGGGACAGGGCTGGAGTTCTTC. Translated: CASSLAGTGLEFF.